This T cell receptor beta chain was documented in a study of regulatory T cells in long-lasting Graves disease. Study-wide background: Patients with new Graves' disease had used antithyroid drugs below 3 months. Study conclusions and caveats: Fewer public clonotypes were shared by new patients (roughly 910) than by persistent patients (about 3,000).

Time point meaning: newly diagnosed GD, antithyroid drugs for less than 3 months. RNA extracted from PBMCs served as the sequencing template. This clonotype was counted many times. As yet, its antigen is unknown. Building of the TCR beta libraries involved iRepertoire HTBI primers and Arm-PCR of CDR3 regions. Each CDR3 protein is one row after TCRdb ran MiXCR on the multiplex PCR reads. The table has around 420,000 distinct CDR3 sequences, over 14% seen once; the top ten hold approximately 7.6%. In addition, the sample was reused for a study of T cells in Graves' hyperthyroidism and ophthalmopathy. That paper adds: Hyperthyroidism of Graves' type that showed no ophthalmopathy progression within 18 months was stable. Before onset, by a median of approximately 6.8 months, the model predicted ophthalmopathy.

Source: peripheral blood mononuclear cells (PBMCs), taken at new diagnosis, from a patient treated with antithyroid drugs. The clonotype comes from a woman aged 40-49 years with Graves disease.

The DNA for the CDR3 is TGTGCCAGCAGTTTTCCAAGGGACAGGGGGTACGAGCAGTACTTC. Protein sequence: CASSFPRDRGYEQYF. The chain employs TRBV28 and TRBJ2-7, with TRBD1 matching over 11 bases. Trimming at V came to 3 bases and at J to 4 bases, leaving 5 bases not matched to a gene. CDR3 length: 15 residues. Germline CDR1 and CDR2: MDHEN and SYDVKM.